This T cell receptor (beta chain) came from a study of CD8 T cells in ankylosing spondylitis. Per germline, CDR1 SGHRS and CDR2 YFSETQ. Trimming removed 1 base at V and 4 bases at J, with 14 bases between. The CDR3 covers 15 residues. By quantitative 5'-RACE with molecular barcodes, the TCR beta libraries were made. TCRdb redid the calling of the 5' RACE reads with MiXCR, one entry per CDR3 protein. The sample lists around 890,000 distinct CDR3 sequences, 12% occurring once. This clonotype has a handful of counts. The antigen remains unidentified. Whole-study results and caveats: Previously reported in reactive arthritis synovial fluid and blood were some of the motif variants. Seemingly distinctive of ankylosing spondylitis blood was a TCR beta motif formed by eight highly homologous variants.

The TCR originated in a male donor with ankylosing spondylitis. Sequencing used blood, either unsorted or a sorted T cell fraction (not recorded which). The rearrangement joins TRBV5-1 to TRBJ1-2, with a weak D call TRBD1 (5 bases). The CDR3 DNA reads TGCGCCAGCAGCTTGAGACAAGGACACTCCTATGGCTACACCTTC. This encodes CASSLRQGHSYGYTF.